Listed here are 8 T cell receptor beta chains from one sample, sequenced in a study of cytomegalovirus exposure and HLA in healthy donors. 13 Jbeta primers and 60 Vbeta primers were used for the PCR. The assay was immunoSEQ multiplex PCR, and TCRdb's table has in-frame clones only and misses some. The sample holds about 72,000 clones. Sequencing was performed on PBMCs. The receptors stem from a man aged 35-49 years in good health and CMV-seronegative.

The chain carries TRBV6-5 and TRBJ2-7; D might be TRBD2 (6 bases). CDR3 length: 14 residues. V was pared by 0 bases and J by 2 bases, with 8 bases between. Germline assignment: CDR1 MNHEY and CDR2 SVGAGI. This CDR3 is CASSYSGTPYEQYF. The CDR3 DNA follows: TGTGCCAGCAGTTACTCGGGGACTCCCTACGAGCAGTACTTC.

With regard to this clone: Distinct nucleotide sequences in the sample also encode this CDR3. This sequence joins TRBV18 and TRBJ1-5, with a weak D call TRBD1 (6 bases). CDR1 and CDR2 (germline): KGHSH, LQKENI. This CDR3 spans 19 amino acids. Trimming left V 10 bases short and J 1 base short, with 29 bases between. The CDR3 nucleotides are TGTGCCAACCCACCCGGTCACTCCACAGGGAATATGAGCAATCAGCCCCAGCATTTT. The encoded protein is CANPPGHSTGNMSNQPQHF. Full variable domain (remainder filled in from reference TRBV18 and TRBJ1-5): NAGVMQNPRHLVRRRGQEARLRCSPMKGHSHVYWYRQLPEEGLKFMVYLQKENIIDESGMPKERFSAEFPKEGPSILRIQQVVRGDSAAYFCANPPGHSTGNMSNQPQHFGDGTRLSIL.

The CDR3 spells CASSEGTGANEQFF. DNA of the CDR3: TGTGCCAGCAGTGAGGGGACAGGGGCCAATGAGCAGTTCTTC. The genes are TRBV6-1 and TRBJ2-1, with TRBD1 matching 10 bases. The V and J ends lost 3 bases and 6 bases, in that order; junction bases with no gene match: 2. Germline CDR1 MNHNS, CDR2 SASEGT. This CDR3 comprises 14 residues.

The genes are TRBV29-1 and TRBJ2-1; TRBD1 matches 9 bases. Germline CDR1 SQVTM, CDR2 ANQGSEA. J was trimmed by 9 bases and V by 6 bases; bases with no gene match: 18. There are 16 residues in the CDR3. The CDR3 nucleotides read TGCAGCGTCGCGTACAGGGGGCGTGATTGGGGGTCTGAGCAGTTCTTC. Its translation: CSVAYRGRDWGSEQFF.

The chain joins TRBV6-5 to TRBJ1-6, with 7 bases fitting TRBD1. Germline-derived CDR1 and CDR2 are MNHEY and SVGAGI. The CDR3 totals 14 residues. J lost 6 bases, V lost 6 bases, and 5 bases had no gene match. The CDR3 bases are TGTGCCAGCAGAGCAGACAGGGCTAATTCACCCCTCCACTTT. Amino acid sequence: CASRADRANSPLHF.

The chain couples TRBV6-1 to TRBJ2-7; TRBD2 matches at 10 bases. CDR3 size: 14 residues. Trimming took 2 bases from V and 5 from J; bases not matched to a gene: 3. Looked up from germline, CDR1 is MNHNS and CDR2 is SASEGT. Here the CDR3 DNA reads TGTGCCAGCAGTGAAAGCGGGGGGGCCGACGAGCAGTACTTC. Protein sequence: CASSESGGADEQYF.

This clone registers medium-sized by frequency. The chain has TRBV5-6 and TRBJ2-4; 12 bases line up with TRBD2. This CDR3 contains 17 residues. V shed 3 bases, J shed 1 base, and the junction held 5 bases outside the gene matches. The V gene's germline CDR1 is SGHDT and CDR2 YYEEEE. Here the CDR3 DNA reads TGTGCCAGCAGCTCGTCTACTAGCGGGGGGGCCAAAAACATTCAGTACTTC. Translation gives CASSSSTSGGAKNIQYF.

The CDR3: CASLPPRGGGIQYF. The CDR3, as DNA: TGTGCCTCCCTCCCCCCGAGGGGGGGCGGGATTCAGTACTTC. The rearrangement joins TRBV30 to TRBJ2-4; D might be TRBD2 (7 bases). There are 14 residues in the CDR3. V was clipped by 7 bases and J by 10 bases, with 23 bases between them. Germline lookup yields CDR1 GTSNPN and CDR2 SVGIG (reference sequence).